Included here is one T cell receptor (beta chain) sequence, with context. Its matching antigen is unknown. Trimming removed 0 bases from V and 4 bases from J; junction bases left unmatched: 8. This CDR3 has 16 residues. CDR1 and CDR2 from the germline V gene are LGHDT and YNNKEL (reference sequence). This record comes from a study of T cell responses to AZD1222 COVID-19 vaccine. The table came from immunoSEQ multiplex PCR; TCRdb's copy has only in-frame clones and leaves some out. The data hold around 100,000 clones, with nearly 90% observed a single time. Study observations and caveats: Vaccination with two AZD1222 doses was followed by a rise in Spike-specific TCR breadth and depth. Among vaccine-associated CD4 TCRs, coverage spanned spike, with dominance at 160-218 and 743-854. It should be noted that donors were predominantly white British and more often female, and clonal diversity was possibly underestimated. Nearly half of the spike-specific TCRs reportedly recognize variant regions that carry no mutations.

Sequenced here: peripheral blood, sampled on day 0 of AZD1222 vaccination. The source of this sequence is an adult in good health. V usage is TRBV3-1 (or the pseudogene TRBV3-2) and J usage is TRBJ1-1; 7 nucleotides line up with TRBD1. The DNA of the CDR3 is TGTGCCAGCAGCCAAGAGGGGGACAGTCGGGGCACTGAAGCTTTCTTT. This codes for CASSQEGDSRGTEAFF.